The clone carrying this TCR beta chain occurred a few times. As yet, its antigen is unknown. TCRdb's table, derived via immunoSEQ multiplex PCR, lists solely in-frame clones and lacks some. The sample consists of some 130,000 clones, approximately 92% of them appearing once. The sample is drawn from a study of T cell responses to AZD1222 COVID-19 vaccine. Study-wide points: It should be noted that donors were predominantly white British and more often female, and clonal diversity was possibly underestimated. The breadth and depth of Spike-specific TCRs increased once two AZD1222 doses had been given.

This TCR came from an adult in good health. The sample was peripheral blood, taken on day 0 of AZD1222 vaccination.

The CDR3 here is CASSQEGGYTF. The CDR3 bases are TGTGCCAGCAGCCAAGAGGGGGGCTACACCTTC. This chain joins TRBV3-1 (or the pseudogene TRBV3-2) and TRBJ1-2; D not certain. Per germline, CDR1 LGHDT and CDR2 YNNKEL (reference sequence). This CDR3 comprises 11 residues. Between the trimmed V and J ends, which lost 0 bases and 8 bases, there was a span of 4 bases.